Below, 3 T cell receptor beta chains from the same sample are listed, as sequenced in a study of T cell responses to AZD1222 COVID-19 vaccine. The protocol was immunoSEQ multiplex PCR, while the TCRdb copy is restricted to in-frame clones and leaves out a portion. The table has some 150,000 clones, around nine tenths seen once. Here the sequenced sample was peripheral blood, taken 28 days after the second AZD1222 dose. Receptor source: an adult who received the AZD1222 COVID-19 vaccine.

The chain has TRBV28 and TRBJ1-5, with 9 nucleotides matching TRBD1. The CDR3 sequence is 16 residues long. Germline V gene data show CDR1 as MDHEN and CDR2 as SYDVKM. V was pared by 3 bases and J by 6 bases, with 9 bases of the junction left unmatched. CDR3 DNA sequence: TGTGCCAGCAGTTTGGGGACAGGGACAAGGCGTCAGCCCCAGCATTTT. Its translation is CASSLGTGTRRQPQHF.

V is TRBV7-2 and J is TRBJ1-5, with TRBD1 matching 8 bases. This CDR3 spans 13 amino acids. J was trimmed by 7 bases and V by 4 bases; bases with no gene match: 3. Germline CDR1 SGHTA, CDR2 FQGNSA. Written as DNA, the CDR3 is TGTGCCAGCAGCTCGGACAGGGAGCAGCCCCAGCATTTT. Translation gives CASSSDREQPQHF.

J is TRBJ1-5 and V is TRBV30; D not certain. CDR1 GTSNPN and CDR2 SVGIG come from the germline V gene (reference sequence). The ends were cut back, 0 bases at V and 3 bases at J, with 6 bases in the middle. CDR3 length equals 13 residues. Here the CDR3 reads CAWSVQVNQPQHF. The CDR3 nucleotides read TGTGCCTGGAGTGTACAAGTCAATCAGCCCCAGCATTTT.